Presented here are 21 T cell receptor beta chains from one specimen sequenced in a study of T cells in Graves' hyperthyroidism and ophthalmopathy (dated by TCRdb to the late 2010s). Preparation of the library involved multiplex PCR. The sequencing machine was an Illumina HiSeq 2000. Amplification of TCR beta CDR3 regions was carried out from RNA transcripts. The TCR CDR3 was subjected to a first round of RT-PCR using the HTBI primer set and the Qiagen OneStep RT-PCR kit. TCRdb trimmed the raw reads at Q25, called clones with MiXCR and kept productive beta chains. Rows merge per CDR3 protein into single entries with the most common DNA and genes. This sample gives almost 600,000 distinct CDR3 sequences in total; about 14% of them show up just once. The top ten hold approximately 5.7% of the sample. The specimen sequenced was blood. The source of these receptors is a woman aged 25 to 39 with Graves' hyperthyroidism that later progressed to Graves' ophthalmopathy.

This clonotype has a count of ten or more. The chain recombines TRBV12-3 or TRBV12-4 with TRBJ2-3; D remains ambiguous. The V and J ends lost 8 bases and 2 bases respectively, with 14 bases between them. The CDR3 is 14 amino acids. CDR3 coding DNA: TGTGCCAGCCATAGAGAGCGAGACACAGATACGCAGTATTTT. Protein product: CASHRERDTDTQYF.

V is TRBV6-2 or TRBV6-3 and J is TRBJ2-5, with D unresolved. V shed 5 bases and J shed 3 bases, with 13 bases lying between them. This CDR3 has 14 residues. Germline V gene lookup returns CDR1 MNHEY and CDR2 SVGEGT. CDR3 protein: CASSTPRFKETQYF. The CDR3 nucleotides are TGTGCCAGCAGTACCCCGCGTTTCAAAGAGACCCAGTACTTC.

This clonotype turned up a few times. Here the CDR3 DNA reads TGTGCCAGCAGCCAACAGAGCGGAGTCCAAGAGACCCAGTACTTC. The encoded protein is CASSQQSGVQETQYF. The rearrangement uses TRBV3-1 and TRBJ2-5; D may be TRBD2 (5 bases). Germline loops: CDR1 LGHDT, CDR2 YNNKEL (reference sequence). Trimming shortened V by 2 bases and J by 1 base, and 11 bases separated the two germline ends. CDR3 size: 15 residues.

This clonotype was picked up many times. The rearrangement links TRBV12-3 or TRBV12-4 to TRBJ2-1, with 7 positions matching TRBD2. This CDR3 contains 13 residues. Losses at the gene ends were 6 bases for V and 6 bases for J; bases not matched to a gene: 5. CDR3 in amino acids: CASSPTSPNEQFF. In nucleotides, the CDR3 is TGTGCCAGCAGCCCGACTAGCCCCAATGAGCAGTTCTTC.

The table lists this clonotype with many counts. The chain uses TRBV10-3 and TRBJ1-1, with 10 bases lining up with TRBD1. CDR1 ENHRY and CDR2 SYGVKD come from the germline V gene. The CDR3 totals 17 residues. The J segment lost 1 base and the V segment lost 7 bases, leaving 12 bases of the junction unmatched. The CDR3 reads CAIIGPTGGGTNTEAFF. In nucleotides, the CDR3 is TGTGCCATCATTGGACCGACAGGGGGCGGCACGAACACTGAAGCTTTCTTT.

This clonotype was observed many times. The chain uses TRBV20-1 and TRBJ2-7; D is uncertain. The V and J ends lost 1 base and 0 bases respectively, with 10 bases between them. This CDR3 contains 14 residues. Germline values: CDR1 DFQATT, CDR2 SNEGSKA (reference sequence). CDR3 in amino acids: CSARGIAASYEQYF. CDR3 DNA sequence: TGCAGTGCTAGAGGTATAGCCGCCTCCTACGAGCAGTACTTC.

This clonotype was seen ten or more times. DNA of the CDR3: TGTGCCAGCAGCCCGCAGGGACTAGCGGGATCGCAGACCCAGTACTTC. It encodes CASSPQGLAGSQTQYF. The chain employs TRBV7-2 and TRBJ2-5; 13 bases align to TRBD2. The CDR3 has 16 residues. Germline V lookup: CDR1 SGHTA, CDR2 FQGNSA. The trim removed 5 bases at V and 6 bases at J, leaving 9 bases unmatched.

This clonotype was picked up many times. The J gene is TRBJ1-2, the V gene TRBV12-3 or TRBV12-4; no firm D call. This CDR3 has 13 amino acids. Trimming took off 11 bases at V and 5 bases at J, with 18 bases between the two ends. This chain's CDR3 is CAGGSHGPYGYTF. The DNA of the CDR3 is TGTGCCGGTGGCTCCCATGGACCATATGGCTACACCTTC.

This clonotype was found many times. The rearrangement uses TRBV30 and TRBJ1-1, with D possibly being TRBD1 (6 bases). CDR1 is GTSNPN and CDR2 is SVGIG in the germline V gene (reference sequence). V shed 8 bases and J shed 0 bases, with 10 bases lying between them. The CDR3 is 12 amino acids. CDR3 in amino acids: CARGDMNTEAFF. The CDR3 DNA reads as TGTGCCCGCGGGGACATGAACACTGAAGCTTTCTTT.

The V gene is TRBV27, the J gene TRBJ2-2, with TRBD2 matching over 13 bases. Unmatched junction bases numbered 4, after V lost 6 bases and J lost 3 bases. Germline-derived CDR1 and CDR2 are MNHEY and SMNVEV (reference sequence). The CDR3 extends over 16 amino acids. The CDR3 sequence is CASRGLAGPHTGELFF. CDR3 DNA sequence: TGTGCCAGCAGGGGACTAGCGGGACCCCACACCGGGGAGCTGTTTTTT.

As for this clonotype: This could be a read error, since a much larger clone is one nucleotide away. This sequence joins TRBV28 and TRBJ2-7; maybe TRBD1 (7 bases). The CDR3 extends over 15 amino acids. CDR1 and CDR2 (germline): MDHEN, SYDVKM. The V end was cut by 4 bases, the J end by 1 base, with 14 bases between. Written as DNA, the CDR3 is TGTGCCAGCAGTTCCTCAGGGGGAGGATCCTACGAGCAGTACTTC. It yields the protein CASSSSGGGSYEQYF.

There are many counts of this clonotype. J is TRBJ1-1 and V is TRBV12-3 or TRBV12-4, with D unclear. The CDR3 loop spans 12 amino acids. Trimming stripped 4 bases from V and 4 bases from J, with 7 bases between. In DNA, the CDR3 is TGTGCCAGCAGTTGGGGTACCACTGAAGCTTTCTTT. Translating gives CASSWGTTEAFF.

This chain joins TRBV16 and TRBJ2-1; 8 nucleotides line up with TRBD2. The CDR3 spans 15 residues. V shed 2 bases and J 9 bases; nucleotides not matched to a gene: 9. The germline gives CDR1 KGHSY, CDR2 FQNENV. CDR3 sequence reads: CASSQDTREDGEQFF. The CDR3 DNA sequence: TGTGCCAGCAGCCAAGATACGCGGGAGGATGGTGAGCAGTTCTTC.

A few counts support this clonotype. The V gene is TRBV25-1, the J gene TRBJ1-4; D gene ambiguous. Germline loops: CDR1 MGHDK, CDR2 SYGVNS. The length of the CDR3 is 15 residues. V dropped 5 bases and J dropped 8 bases, with 18 bases sitting between them. The CDR3 loop reads CASSLHSFAREKLFF. The DNA of the CDR3 is TGTGCCAGCAGTTTACATAGCTTCGCAAGGGAAAAACTGTTTTTT.

The chain joins TRBV27 to TRBJ2-3; D is possibly TRBD2 (6 bases). V was pared by 9 bases and J by 1 base, with 11 bases between. Per germline, CDR1 MNHEY and CDR2 SMNVEV (reference sequence). This CDR3 is built from 13 residues. For the CDR3, the DNA is TGTGCCAGTCTCGGGGGACGCACAGATACGCAGTATTTT. This codes for CASLGGRTDTQYF.

The chain links TRBV5-1 to TRBJ2-3; the match to TRBD2 covers 8 bases. The junction had 11 bases not matched to a gene; V was cut back by 6 bases and J by 2 bases. This CDR3 contains 16 residues. CDR1 and CDR2 (germline): SGHRS, YFSETQ. CDR3 in amino acids: CASTLFGRADTDTQYF. CDR3 nucleotides: TGCGCCAGCACCCTCTTCGGGAGGGCCGACACAGATACGCAGTATTTT.

This clonotype appeared many times. The rearrangement uses TRBV28 and TRBJ2-1, with D possibly TRBD2 on 6 matching bases. The germline V gene has CDR1 MDHEN and CDR2 SYDVKM. The V end was cut by 1 base, the J end by 6 bases, with 10 bases between. This CDR3 spans 14 amino acids. CDR3 DNA: TGTGCCAGCAGTTTATTACGGGAGCGCAATGAGCAGTTCTTC. Its translation: CASSLLRERNEQFF.

In this sample, this clonotype turned up many times. The chain employs TRBV9 and TRBJ1-1; D may be TRBD1 (6 bases). V gave up 3 bases and J gave up 5 bases, with 8 bases separating them. Germline V gene data show CDR1 as SGDLS and CDR2 as YYNGEE. The CDR3 consists of 12 residues. The CDR3 is CASSDQGTEAFF. The DNA for the CDR3 is TGTGCCAGCAGCGATCAGGGGACTGAAGCTTTCTTT.

The chain's CDR3 is CASSYSSASYNEQFF. The CDR3 DNA reads as TGTGCCAGCAGTTACTCTAGCGCCTCCTACAATGAGCAGTTCTTC. The rearrangement links TRBV6-7 to TRBJ2-1; tentatively, D is TRBD2 (5 bases). TRBV6-7 has ORF status, its function being uncertain. This CDR3 region has 15 residues. Trimming removed 0 bases from V and 0 bases from J, with 6 bases in between.

This clonotype was counted a few times. A much larger clonotype is one base distant, so this may be a read error. V is TRBV27 and J is TRBJ2-1; D may be TRBD2 (6 bases). V lost 3 bases, J lost 0 bases, and 9 bases lay in between. The CDR3 is made up of 15 amino acids. Per the germline V gene, CDR1 is MNHEY and CDR2 is SMNVEV (reference sequence). Written as DNA, the CDR3 is TGTGCCAGCAGTTTTGCCGGGAGCTCCTACAATGAGCAGTTCTTC. It is translated as CASSFAGSSYNEQFF.

Concerning this clonotype: With a much larger clone just one base away, this may be a read error. This rearrangement joins TRBV30 to TRBJ2-4; 7 positions match TRBD1. This CDR3 spans 13 amino acids. Trimming cost V 5 bases and J 4 bases; bases outside gene matches: 5. The germline gives CDR1 GTSNPN, CDR2 SVGIG (reference sequence). The CDR3 region is CAWAGTAKNIQYF. The CDR3 region has the DNA TGTGCCTGGGCCGGGACAGCGAAAAACATTCAGTACTTC.